This is a list of T cell receptor beta chains from one sample in a study of control samples from healthy donors and cancer patients. Profiled with immunoSEQ multiplex PCR; TCRdb holds only in-frame clones, not every one. The data show about 170,000 clones, 80% to 90% seen once. The specimen sequenced was blood. These receptors were collected from a man aged 25-45 years in good health. Both conserved end residues are part of each CDR3. Each record gives: D gene, clone size, V gene, CDR3 length, J gene, CDR3 protein, CDR3 DNA. The D gene is left open where the match is weak. Clone size is not always given. Where it is, it says once, few, many or a class for expanded clones.

D: -
size: -
V: TRBV4-3
length: 17
J: TRBJ1-1
CDR3: CASSVQITPPENTEAFF
DNA: TGCGCCAGCAGCGTTCAAATTACACCCCCGGAAAACACTGAAGCTTTCTTT

D: -
size: once
V: TRBV6-1
length: 11
J: TRBJ1-5
CDR3: CASSESQPQHF
DNA: TGTGCCAGCAGTGAATCCCAGCCCCAGCATTTT

D: -
size: -
V: TRBV3-1/TRBV3-2
length: 14
J: TRBJ1-2
CDR3: CASSQGLNRRGYTF
DNA: TGTGCCAGCAGCCAAGGGCTTAATCGGCGTGGCTACACCTTC

D: -
size: -
V: TRBV27
length: 16
J: TRBJ2-7
CDR3: CASSFARAAAAYEQYF
DNA: TGTGCCAGCAGTTTCGCCCGGGCAGCCGCGGCCTACGAGCAGTACTTC

D: -
size: -
V: TRBV12-3/TRBV12-4
length: 12
J: TRBJ1-3
CDR3: CASSLVGNTIYF
DNA: TGTGCCAGCAGTTTAGTAGGCAACACCATATATTTT

D: -
size: -
V: TRBV29-1
length: 14
J: TRBJ1-1
CDR3: CSVEHGHGNTEAFF
DNA: TGCAGCGTTGAACACGGACATGGGAACACTGAAGCTTTCTTT

D: TRBD2
size: -
V: TRBV18
length: 16
J: TRBJ2-3
CDR3: CASSRQRGADTDTQYF
DNA: TGTGCCAGCTCACGTCAGCGGGGGGCCGACACAGATACGCAGTATTTT

D: -
size: -
V: TRBV7-2
length: 15
J: TRBJ2-3
CDR3: CASSLGGLSTDTQYF
DNA: TGTGCCAGCAGTCTAGGGGGACTAAGCACAGATACGCAGTATTTT

D: -
size: once
V: TRBV5-6
length: 12
J: TRBJ1-5
CDR3: CASSKGRQPQHF
DNA: TGTGCCAGCAGCAAGGGACGTCAGCCCCAGCATTTT

D: -
size: -
V: TRBV6-1
length: 15
J: TRBJ1-3
CDR3: CASSEVGLPGNTIYF
DNA: TGTGCCAGCAGTGAAGTAGGGCTCCCTGGAAACACCATATATTTT

D: -
size: -
V: TRBV4-1
length: 17
J: TRBJ1-6
CDR3: CASSQDLRTPYNSPLHF
DNA: TGCGCCAGCAGCCAAGATCTAAGGACGCCCTATAATTCACCCCTCCACTTT

D: -
size: -
V: TRBV11-2
length: 14
J: TRBJ1-4
CDR3: CASSWGETNEKLFF
DNA: TGTGCCAGCAGCTGGGGGGAGACTAATGAAAAACTGTTTTTT

D: -
size: -
V: TRBV3-1/TRBV3-2
length: 13
J: TRBJ2-2
CDR3: CASSQNANGELFF
DNA: TGTGCCAGCAGCCAAAACGCCAACGGGGAGCTGTTTTTT

D: TRBD1
size: -
V: TRBV6-5
length: 13
J: TRBJ1-1
CDR3: CASWTGAGTEAFF
DNA: TGTGCCAGCTGGACAGGGGCGGGCACTGAAGCTTTCTTT

D: -
size: -
V: TRBV19
length: 12
J: TRBJ1-4
CDR3: CASSIGRGKLFF
DNA: TGTGCCAGTAGTATAGGGAGGGGAAAACTGTTTTTT

D: -
size: -
V: TRBV27
length: 16
J: TRBJ2-4
CDR3: CASSLSEERATGIQYF
DNA: TGTGCCAGCAGTTTATCGGAGGAAAGGGCAACAGGCATTCAGTACTTC